This T cell receptor (beta chain) came from a study of identifying expanded T cells in peripheral blood. The repertoire was sequenced with immunoSEQ multiplex PCR; TCRdb's copy has only in-frame clones and lacks some. The sample shows 70,000 to 100,000 clones, approximately 90% of them seen only once. This CDR3 region has 13 residues. V was cut by 2 bases and J by 13 bases, with 17 bases left in between. Germline V gives CDR1 MNHNS, CDR2 SASEGT. The chain combines TRBV6-1 with TRBJ2-5; D may correspond to TRBD1 or TRBD2 (5 bases each). Sequencing was carried out using blood. The sequence derives from a person aged 18-70 years in good health. For the CDR3, the DNA is TGTGCCAGCAGTGAAACAGGTGTCGGGACCTCGTACTTC. Protein product: CASSETGVGTSYF.